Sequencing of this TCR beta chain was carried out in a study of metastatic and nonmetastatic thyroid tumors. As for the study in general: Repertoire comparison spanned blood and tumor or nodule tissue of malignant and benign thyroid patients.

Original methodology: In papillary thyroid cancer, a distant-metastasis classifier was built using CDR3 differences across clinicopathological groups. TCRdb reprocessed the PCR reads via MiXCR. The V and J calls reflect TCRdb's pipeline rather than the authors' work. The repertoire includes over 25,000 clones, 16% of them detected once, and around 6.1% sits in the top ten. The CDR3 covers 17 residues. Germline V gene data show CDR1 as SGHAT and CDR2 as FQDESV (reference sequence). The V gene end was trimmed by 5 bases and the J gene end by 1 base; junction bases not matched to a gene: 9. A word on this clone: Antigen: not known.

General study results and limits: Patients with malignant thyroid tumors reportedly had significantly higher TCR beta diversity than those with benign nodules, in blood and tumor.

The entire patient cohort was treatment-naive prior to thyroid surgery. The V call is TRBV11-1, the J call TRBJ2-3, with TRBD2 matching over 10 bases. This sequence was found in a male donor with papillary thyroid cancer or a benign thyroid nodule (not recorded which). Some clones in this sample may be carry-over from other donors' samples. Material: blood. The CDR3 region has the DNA TGTGCCAGCAGCCGATATATAGCGGGAGGACGCACAGATACGCAGTATTTT. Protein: CASSRYIAGGRTDTQYF.